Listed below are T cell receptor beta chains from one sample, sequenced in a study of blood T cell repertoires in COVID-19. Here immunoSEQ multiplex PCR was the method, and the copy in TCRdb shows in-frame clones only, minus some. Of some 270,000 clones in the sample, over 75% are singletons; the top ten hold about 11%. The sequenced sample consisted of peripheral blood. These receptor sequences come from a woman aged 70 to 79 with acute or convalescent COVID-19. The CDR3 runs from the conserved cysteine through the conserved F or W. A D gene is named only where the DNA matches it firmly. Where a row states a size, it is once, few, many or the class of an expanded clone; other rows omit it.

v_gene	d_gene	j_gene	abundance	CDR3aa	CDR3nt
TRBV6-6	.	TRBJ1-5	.	CASSRKTDNQPQHF	TGTGCCAGCAGTCGAAAAACAGACAATCAGCCCCAGCATTTT
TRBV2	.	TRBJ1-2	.	CASGAEFYGYTF	TGTGCCAGCGGGGCGGAGTTCTATGGCTACACCTTC
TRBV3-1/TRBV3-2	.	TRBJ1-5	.	CASSRQGGRQPQHF	TGTGCCAGCAGCCGTCAGGGCGGGAGGCAGCCCCAGCATTTT
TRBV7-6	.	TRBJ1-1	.	CASSLARGGRGGTEAFF	TGTGCCAGCAGCTTAGCCCGGGGGGGAAGGGGTGGCACTGAAGCTTTCTTT
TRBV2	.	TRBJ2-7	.	CASSEMGSSYEQYF	TGTGCCAGCAGTGAAATGGGCAGCTCCTACGAGCAGTACTTC
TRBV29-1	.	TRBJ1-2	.	CSVAQGWNGYTF	TGCAGCGTTGCACAGGGATGGAATGGCTACACCTTC
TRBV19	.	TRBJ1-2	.	CASNPGHLGRGYTF	TGTGCCAGTAACCCCGGCCATTTGGGGAGAGGCTACACCTTC
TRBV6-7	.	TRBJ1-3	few	CASSYSSLQNPGNTIYF	TGTGCCAGCAGTTACTCGTCCCTCCAGAACCCGGGAAACACCATATATTTT
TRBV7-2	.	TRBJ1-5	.	CASSSYLGPQHF	TGTGCCAGCAGCTCCTACCTTGGGCCCCAGCATTTT
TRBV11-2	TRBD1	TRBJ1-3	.	CASSRDRAFNTIYF	TGTGCCAGCAGCCGGGACAGGGCCTTTAACACCATATATTTT
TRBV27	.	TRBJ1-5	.	CASGEPQHF	TGTGCTTCGGGAGAGCCCCAGCATTTT